Reported below is one T cell receptor beta chain. Its antigen is unidentified. Produced via immunoSEQ multiplex PCR; TCRdb's table is partial and in-frame only. The sample has tens of thousands of clones; roughly three quarters are singletons. CTLA-4 blockade using ipilimumab, together with focal radiation, was received by patients with chemo-refractory metastatic non-small-cell lung cancer. This sample stems from a study of radiotherapy plus CTLA-4 blockade in lung cancer. Study-level information: Disease control reached more than 25%, with objective responses in approximately 17%.

The study's findings and limits: Among blood TCR repertoires after radiotherapy plus ipilimumab, tumor-derived clones expanded. Interferon-beta and early blood T cell clone dynamics reportedly predicted response best.

The CDR3 is 14 residues long. Trimming cost V 4 bases and J 7 bases, with 17 bases left between them. Germline CDR1 is SGHNT and CDR2 is YYREEE (reference sequence). This TCR derives from a human donor with non-small cell lung cancer who had stable disease on radiotherapy plus ipilimumab. This sequence joins TRBV5-4 and TRBJ1-2, with D maybe TRBD1 (5 bases). Sequencing was performed on peripheral blood, taken from a patient treated with radiotherapy plus ipilimumab. The CDR3, as DNA: TGTGCCAGCAGCAAAGAAGGGGTTCTGTCTGGCTACACCTTC. Translated, it gives CASSKEGVLSGYTF. Full variable domain (remainder filled in from reference TRBV5-4 and TRBJ1-2): ETGVTQSPTHLIKTRGQQVTLRCSSQSGHNTVSWYQQALGQGPQFIFQYYREEENGRGNFPPRFSGLQFPNYSSELNVNALELDDSALYLCASSKEGVLSGYTFGSGTRLTVV.